This T cell receptor beta chain derives from a study of blood T cells in healthy people across ages. Notes on the study in general: No one knew whether donors had CMV, which possibly confounded expanded clonotype changes.

Trimming left V 6 bases short and J 4 bases short, with 15 bases between. This CDR3 spans 14 amino acids. Germline V gene data show CDR1 as DFQATT and CDR2 as SNEGSKA (reference sequence). Then a second PCR, running roughly 7 to 12 cycles, was carried out with a sample-barcoded 5' primer and a J-beta primer mix. TCRdb analysed the 5' RACE reads with MiXCR anew, one entry per CDR3 protein. The repertoire consists of under 750,000 distinct CDR3 sequences, with roughly 48% occurring once and the leading ten covering approximately 25%. As to this clonotype: Antigen: not known.

The sample consisted of blood. The clonotype was recovered from a man at least 80 years old in good health. The genes are TRBV20-1 and TRBJ1-4, with TRBD1 as a possible D gene (5 bases). Here the CDR3 reads CSAISGVFNEKLFF. CDR3 sequence (DNA): TGCAGTGCCATCTCGGGGGTCTTTAATGAAAAACTGTTTTTT.